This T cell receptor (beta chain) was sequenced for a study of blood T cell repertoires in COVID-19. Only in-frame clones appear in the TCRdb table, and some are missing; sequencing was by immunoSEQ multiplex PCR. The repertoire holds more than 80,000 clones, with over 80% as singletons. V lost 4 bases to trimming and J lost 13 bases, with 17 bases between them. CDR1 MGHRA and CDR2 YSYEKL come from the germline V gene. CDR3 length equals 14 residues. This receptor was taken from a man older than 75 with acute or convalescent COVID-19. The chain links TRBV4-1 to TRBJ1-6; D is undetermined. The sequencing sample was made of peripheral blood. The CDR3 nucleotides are TGCGCCAGCAGCCTCCAGCGGGGTTTGCCGCCCCTCCACTTT. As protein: CASSLQRGLPPLHF.